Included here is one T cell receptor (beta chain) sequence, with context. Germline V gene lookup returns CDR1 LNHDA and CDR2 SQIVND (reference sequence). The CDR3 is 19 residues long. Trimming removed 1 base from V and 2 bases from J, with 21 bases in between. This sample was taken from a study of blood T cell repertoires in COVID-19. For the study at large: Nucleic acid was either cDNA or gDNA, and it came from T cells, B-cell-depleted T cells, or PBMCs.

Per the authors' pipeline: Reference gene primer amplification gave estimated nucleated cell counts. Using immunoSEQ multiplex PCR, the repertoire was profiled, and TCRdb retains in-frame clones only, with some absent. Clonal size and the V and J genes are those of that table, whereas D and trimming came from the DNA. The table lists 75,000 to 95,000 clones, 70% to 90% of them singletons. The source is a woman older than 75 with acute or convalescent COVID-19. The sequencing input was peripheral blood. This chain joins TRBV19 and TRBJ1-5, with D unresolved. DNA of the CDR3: TGTGCCAGTAGTATAGCTGGATTTGAGTCGGGGTATGGCAATCAGCCCCAGCATTTT. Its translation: CASSIAGFESGYGNQPQHF.